This T cell receptor beta chain was identified in a study of early T cells in non-severe SARS-CoV-2 infection. As for the study in general: Whole-blood bulk RNA, unsorted, was sequenced, and chains were unpaired.

With 2 bases clipped from V and 5 bases from J, the junction kept 7 bases outside the gene matches. The V gene's germline CDR1 is SEHNR and CDR2 FQNEAQ (reference sequence). This CDR3 has 16 residues. This clonotype was observed a few times. MiXCR, applied by TCRdb to the 5' RACE reads, yields one record per CDR3 protein. The sample consists of tens of thousands of distinct CDR3 sequences, around 20% of them appearing once. The sample here was whole blood, taken at baseline. The clonotype originates from an adult who was a healthcare worker with PCR-confirmed SARS-CoV-2 infection or an uninfected control (not recorded which). The chain employs TRBV7-9 and TRBJ2-3; 10 bases map to TRBD2. Here the CDR3 reads CASSLNGLAAGDTQYF. In DNA, the CDR3 is TGTGCCAGCAGCTTAAATGGACTAGCGGCCGGAGATACGCAGTATTTT.